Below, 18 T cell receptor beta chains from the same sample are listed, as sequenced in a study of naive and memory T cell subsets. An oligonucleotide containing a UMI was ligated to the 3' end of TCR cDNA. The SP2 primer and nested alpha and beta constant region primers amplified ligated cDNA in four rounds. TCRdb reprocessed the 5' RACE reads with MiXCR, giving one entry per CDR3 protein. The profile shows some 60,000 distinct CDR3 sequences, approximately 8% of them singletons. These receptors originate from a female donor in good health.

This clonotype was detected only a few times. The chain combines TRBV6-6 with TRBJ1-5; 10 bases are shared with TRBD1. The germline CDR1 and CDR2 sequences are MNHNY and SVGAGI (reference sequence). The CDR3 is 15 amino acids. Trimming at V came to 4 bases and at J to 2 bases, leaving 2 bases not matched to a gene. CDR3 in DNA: TGTGCCAGCAGTTTGGGGACAGGGGGCAATCAGCCCCAGCATTTT. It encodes CASSLGTGGNQPQHF.

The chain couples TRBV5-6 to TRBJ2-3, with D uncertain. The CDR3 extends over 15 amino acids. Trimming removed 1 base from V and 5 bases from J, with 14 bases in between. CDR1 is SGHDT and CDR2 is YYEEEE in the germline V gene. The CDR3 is CASSLRWPAGDTQYF. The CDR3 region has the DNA TGTGCCAGCAGCTTGCGGTGGCCCGCAGGAGATACGCAGTATTTT.

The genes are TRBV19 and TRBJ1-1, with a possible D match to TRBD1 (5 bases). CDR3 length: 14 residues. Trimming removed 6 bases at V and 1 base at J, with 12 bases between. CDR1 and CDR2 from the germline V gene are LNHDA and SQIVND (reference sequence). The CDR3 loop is CASRSGLWNTEAFF. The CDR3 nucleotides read TGTGCCAGTAGATCGGGGCTGTGGAACACTGAAGCTTTCTTT.

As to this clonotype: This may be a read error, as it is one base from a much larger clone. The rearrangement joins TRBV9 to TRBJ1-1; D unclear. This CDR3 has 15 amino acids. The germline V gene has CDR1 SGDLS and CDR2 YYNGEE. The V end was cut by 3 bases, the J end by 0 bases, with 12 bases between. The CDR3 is CASSEAGSMNTEAFF. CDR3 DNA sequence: TGTGCCAGCAGCGAAGCCGGGAGTATGAACACTGAAGCTTTCTTT.

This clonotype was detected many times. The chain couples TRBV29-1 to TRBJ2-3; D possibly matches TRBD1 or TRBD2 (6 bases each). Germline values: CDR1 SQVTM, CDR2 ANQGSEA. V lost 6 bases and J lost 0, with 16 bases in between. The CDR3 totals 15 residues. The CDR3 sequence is CSVQVRGTSTDTQYF. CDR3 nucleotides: TGCAGCGTCCAAGTCCGGGGGACAAGCACAGATACGCAGTATTTT.

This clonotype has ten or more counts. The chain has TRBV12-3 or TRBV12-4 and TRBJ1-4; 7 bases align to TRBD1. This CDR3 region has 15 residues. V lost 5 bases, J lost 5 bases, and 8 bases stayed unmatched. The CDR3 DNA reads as TGTGCCAGCAGTAACCCGGGACAGAAGAATGAAAAACTGTTTTTT. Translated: CASSNPGQKNEKLFF.

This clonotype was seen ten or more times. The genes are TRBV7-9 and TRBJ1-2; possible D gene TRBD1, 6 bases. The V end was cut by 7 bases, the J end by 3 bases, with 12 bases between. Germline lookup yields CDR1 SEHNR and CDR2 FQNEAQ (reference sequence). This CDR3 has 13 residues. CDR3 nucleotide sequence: TGTGCCAGCATCAAGGGGGTGGACTATGGCTACACCTTC. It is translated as CASIKGVDYGYTF.

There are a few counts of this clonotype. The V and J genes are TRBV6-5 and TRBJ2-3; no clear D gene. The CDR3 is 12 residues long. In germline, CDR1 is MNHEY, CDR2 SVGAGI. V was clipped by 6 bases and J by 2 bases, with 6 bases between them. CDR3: CASRPSTDTQYF. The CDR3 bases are TGTGCCAGCAGACCTTCCACAGATACGCAGTATTTT.

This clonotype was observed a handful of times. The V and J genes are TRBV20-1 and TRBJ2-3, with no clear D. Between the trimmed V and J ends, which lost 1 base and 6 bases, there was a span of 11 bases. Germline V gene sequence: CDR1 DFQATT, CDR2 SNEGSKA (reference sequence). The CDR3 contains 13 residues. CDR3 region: CSARADSWDTQYF. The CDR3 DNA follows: TGCAGTGCTAGAGCCGACTCGTGGGATACGCAGTATTTT.

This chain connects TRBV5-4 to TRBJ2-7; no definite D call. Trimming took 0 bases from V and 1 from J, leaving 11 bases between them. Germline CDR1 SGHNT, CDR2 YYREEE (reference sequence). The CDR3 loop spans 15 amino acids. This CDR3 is CASSLGVQQSYEQYF. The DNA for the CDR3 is TGTGCCAGCAGCTTGGGAGTACAGCAATCCTACGAGCAGTACTTC.

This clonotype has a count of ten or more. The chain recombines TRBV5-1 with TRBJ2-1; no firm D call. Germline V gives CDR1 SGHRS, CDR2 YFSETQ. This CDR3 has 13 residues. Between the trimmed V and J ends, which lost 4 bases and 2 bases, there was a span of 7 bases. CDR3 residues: CASSPDPYNEQFF. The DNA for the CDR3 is TGCGCCAGCAGCCCGGACCCCTACAATGAGCAGTTCTTC.

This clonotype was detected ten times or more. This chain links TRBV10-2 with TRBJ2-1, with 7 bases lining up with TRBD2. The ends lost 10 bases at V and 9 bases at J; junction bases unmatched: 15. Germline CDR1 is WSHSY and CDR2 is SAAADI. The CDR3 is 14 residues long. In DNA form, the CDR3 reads TGCGCCATGCGAGCGGGGAATCGCGTCGGTGAGCAGTTCTTC. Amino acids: CAMRAGNRVGEQFF.

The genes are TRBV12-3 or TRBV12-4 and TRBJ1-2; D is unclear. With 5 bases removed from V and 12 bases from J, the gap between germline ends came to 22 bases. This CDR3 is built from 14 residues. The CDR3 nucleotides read TGTGCCAGCAGTCCTTCCGCCCGCCCTGGAGGCGACACCTTC. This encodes CASSPSARPGGDTF.

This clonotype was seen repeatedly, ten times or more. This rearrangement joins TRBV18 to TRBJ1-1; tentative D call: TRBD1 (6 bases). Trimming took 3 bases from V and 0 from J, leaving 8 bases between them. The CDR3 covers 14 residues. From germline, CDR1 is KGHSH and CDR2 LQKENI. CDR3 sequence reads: CASSPDSMNTEAFF. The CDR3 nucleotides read TGTGCCAGCTCACCGGACAGCATGAACACTGAAGCTTTCTTT.

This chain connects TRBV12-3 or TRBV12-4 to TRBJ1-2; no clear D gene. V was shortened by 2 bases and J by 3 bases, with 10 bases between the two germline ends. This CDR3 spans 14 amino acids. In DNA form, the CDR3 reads TGTGCCAGCAGTTTATCGGTACTAGACTATGGCTACACCTTC. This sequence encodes CASSLSVLDYGYTF.

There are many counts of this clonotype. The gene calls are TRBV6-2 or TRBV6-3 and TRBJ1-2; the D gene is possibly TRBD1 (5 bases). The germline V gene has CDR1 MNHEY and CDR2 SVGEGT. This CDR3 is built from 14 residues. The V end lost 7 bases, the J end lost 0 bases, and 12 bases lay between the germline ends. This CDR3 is CASTRDQSNYGYTF. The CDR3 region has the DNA TGTGCCAGCACCAGGGACCAGTCTAACTATGGCTACACCTTC.

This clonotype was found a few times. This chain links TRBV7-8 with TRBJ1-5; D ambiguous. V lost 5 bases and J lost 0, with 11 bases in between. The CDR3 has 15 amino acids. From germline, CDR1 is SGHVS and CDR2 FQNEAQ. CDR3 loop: CASSKGAYSNQPQHF. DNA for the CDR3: TGTGCCAGCAGCAAAGGAGCTTATAGCAATCAGCCCCAGCATTTT.

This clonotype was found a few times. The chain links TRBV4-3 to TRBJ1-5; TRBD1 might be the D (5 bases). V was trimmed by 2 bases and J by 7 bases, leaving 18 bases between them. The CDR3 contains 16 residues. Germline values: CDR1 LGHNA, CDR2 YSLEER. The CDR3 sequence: CASSQNAGKVKQPQHF. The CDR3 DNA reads TGCGCCAGCAGCCAAAATGCAGGGAAAGTCAAACAGCCCCAGCATTTT.